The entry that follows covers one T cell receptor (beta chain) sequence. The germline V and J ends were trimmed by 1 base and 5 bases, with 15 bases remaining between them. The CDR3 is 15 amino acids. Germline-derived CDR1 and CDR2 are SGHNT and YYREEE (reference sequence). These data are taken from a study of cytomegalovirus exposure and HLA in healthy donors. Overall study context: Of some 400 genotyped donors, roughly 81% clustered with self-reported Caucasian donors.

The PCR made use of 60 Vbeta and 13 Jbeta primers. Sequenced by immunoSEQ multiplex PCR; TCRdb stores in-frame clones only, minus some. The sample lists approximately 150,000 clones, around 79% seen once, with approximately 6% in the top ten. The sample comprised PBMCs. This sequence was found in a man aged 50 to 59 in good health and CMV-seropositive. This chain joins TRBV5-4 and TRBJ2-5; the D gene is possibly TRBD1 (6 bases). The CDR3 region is CASSLPGVRRETQYF. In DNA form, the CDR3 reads TGTGCCAGCAGCTTGCCAGGGGTTCGGAGGGAGACCCAGTACTTC.